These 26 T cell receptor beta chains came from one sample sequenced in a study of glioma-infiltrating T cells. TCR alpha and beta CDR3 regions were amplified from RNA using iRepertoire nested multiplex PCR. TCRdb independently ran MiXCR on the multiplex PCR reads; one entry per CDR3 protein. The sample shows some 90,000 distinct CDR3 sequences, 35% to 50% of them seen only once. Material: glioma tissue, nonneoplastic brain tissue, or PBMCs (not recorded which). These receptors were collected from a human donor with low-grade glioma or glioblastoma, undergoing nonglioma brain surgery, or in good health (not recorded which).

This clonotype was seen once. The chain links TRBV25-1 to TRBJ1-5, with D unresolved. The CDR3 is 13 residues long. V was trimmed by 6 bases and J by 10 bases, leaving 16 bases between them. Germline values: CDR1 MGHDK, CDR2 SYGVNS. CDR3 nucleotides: TGTGCCAGCAGCGTCGAAGTCAACCACCCCCAGCATTTT. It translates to CASSVEVNHPQHF.

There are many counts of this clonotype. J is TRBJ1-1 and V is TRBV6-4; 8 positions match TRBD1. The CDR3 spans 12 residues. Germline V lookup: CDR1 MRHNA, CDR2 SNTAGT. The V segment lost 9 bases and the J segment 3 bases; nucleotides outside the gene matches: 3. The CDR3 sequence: CAREDRDTEAFF. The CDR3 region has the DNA TGTGCCAGAGAGGACAGGGACACTGAAGCTTTCTTT.

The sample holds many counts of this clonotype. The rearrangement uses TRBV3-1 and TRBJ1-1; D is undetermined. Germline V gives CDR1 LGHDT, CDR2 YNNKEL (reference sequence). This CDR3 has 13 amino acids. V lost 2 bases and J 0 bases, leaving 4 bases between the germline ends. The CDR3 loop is CASSQRMNTEAFF. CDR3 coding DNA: TGTGCCAGCAGCCAAAGGATGAACACTGAAGCTTTCTTT.

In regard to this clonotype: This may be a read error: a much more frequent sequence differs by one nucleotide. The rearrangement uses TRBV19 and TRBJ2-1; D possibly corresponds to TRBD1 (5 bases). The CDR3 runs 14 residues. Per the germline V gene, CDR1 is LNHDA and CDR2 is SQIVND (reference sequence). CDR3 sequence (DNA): TGTGCCGGTAGTATGGGGCCGAAACCGAATGAGCAGTTCTTC. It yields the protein CAGSMGPKPNEQFF.

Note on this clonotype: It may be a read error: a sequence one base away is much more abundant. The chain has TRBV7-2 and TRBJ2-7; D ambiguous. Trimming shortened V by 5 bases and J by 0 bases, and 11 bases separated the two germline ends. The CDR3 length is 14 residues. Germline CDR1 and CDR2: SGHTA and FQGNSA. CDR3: CASSRANLSYEQYF. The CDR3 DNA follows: TGTGCCAGCAGCCGTGCAAATCTCTCCTACGAGCAGTACTTC.

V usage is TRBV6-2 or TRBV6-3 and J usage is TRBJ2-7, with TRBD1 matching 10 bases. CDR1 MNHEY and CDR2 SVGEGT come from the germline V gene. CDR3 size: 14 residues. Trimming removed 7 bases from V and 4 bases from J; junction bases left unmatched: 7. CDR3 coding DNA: TGTGCCAGCACGTTGGACAGGGGGTCGTACGAGCAGTACTTC. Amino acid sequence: CASTLDRGSYEQYF.

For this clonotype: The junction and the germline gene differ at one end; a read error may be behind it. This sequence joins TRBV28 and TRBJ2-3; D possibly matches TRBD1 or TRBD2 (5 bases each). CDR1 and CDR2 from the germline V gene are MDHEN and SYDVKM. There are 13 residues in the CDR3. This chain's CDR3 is CARSSRVTDTKYF. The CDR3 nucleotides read TGTGCCAGAAGTTCGAGGGTGACAGATACGAAGTATTTT.

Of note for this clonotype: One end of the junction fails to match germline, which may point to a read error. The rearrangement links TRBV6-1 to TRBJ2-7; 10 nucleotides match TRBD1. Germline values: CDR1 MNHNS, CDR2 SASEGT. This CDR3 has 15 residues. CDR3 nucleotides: TGTGCCAGCAGTAGCCGGGACAGGGGAACCTACGAGCAGTGCTTC. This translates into CASSSRDRGTYEQCF.

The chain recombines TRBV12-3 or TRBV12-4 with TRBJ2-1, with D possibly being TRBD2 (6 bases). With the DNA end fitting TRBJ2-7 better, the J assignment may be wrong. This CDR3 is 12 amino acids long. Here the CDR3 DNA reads TGTGCCAGCAGTGGGACTCCCAACGAGCAGTACTTC. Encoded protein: CASSGTPNEQYF.

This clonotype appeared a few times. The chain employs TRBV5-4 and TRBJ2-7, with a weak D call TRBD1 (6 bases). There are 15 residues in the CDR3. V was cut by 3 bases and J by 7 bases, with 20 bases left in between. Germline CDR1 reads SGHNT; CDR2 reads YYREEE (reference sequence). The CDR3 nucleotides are TGTGCCAGCAGCTCGGACCGGGACACAACATTAGAGCAGTACTTC. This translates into CASSSDRDTTLEQYF.

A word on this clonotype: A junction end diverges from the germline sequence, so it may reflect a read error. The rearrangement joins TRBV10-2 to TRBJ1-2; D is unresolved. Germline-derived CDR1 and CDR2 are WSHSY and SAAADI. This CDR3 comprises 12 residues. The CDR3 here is CASSRFNYCYTF. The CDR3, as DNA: TGCGCCAGCAGTCGTTTTAACTATTGCTACACCTTC.

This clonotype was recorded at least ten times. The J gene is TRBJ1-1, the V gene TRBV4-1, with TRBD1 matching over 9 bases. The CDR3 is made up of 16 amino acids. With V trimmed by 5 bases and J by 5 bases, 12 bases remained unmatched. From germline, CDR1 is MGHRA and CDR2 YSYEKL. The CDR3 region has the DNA TGCGCCAGCAGCTTCGGGACAGGGAGAGAGTGGACTGAAGCTTTCTTT. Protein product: CASSFGTGREWTEAFF.

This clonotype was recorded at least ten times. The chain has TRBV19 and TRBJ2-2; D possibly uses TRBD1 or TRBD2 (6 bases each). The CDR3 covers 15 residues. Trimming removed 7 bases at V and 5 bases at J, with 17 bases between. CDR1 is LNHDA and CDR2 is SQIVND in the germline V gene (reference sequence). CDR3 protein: CASTPQGGQTGELFF. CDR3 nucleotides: TGTGCCAGTACCCCCCAAGGGGGGCAGACCGGGGAGCTGTTTTTT.

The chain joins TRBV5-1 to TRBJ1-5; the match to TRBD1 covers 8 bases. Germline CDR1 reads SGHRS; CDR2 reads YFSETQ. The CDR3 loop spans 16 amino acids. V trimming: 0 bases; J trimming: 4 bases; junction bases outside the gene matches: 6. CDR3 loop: CASSLGQGSGNQPQHF. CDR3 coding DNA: TGCGCCAGCAGCTTGGGACAGGGGTCGGGGAATCAGCCCCAGCATTTT. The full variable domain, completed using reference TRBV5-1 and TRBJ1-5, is KAGVTQTPRYLIKTRGQQVTLSCSPISGHRSVSWYQQTPGQGLQFLFEYFSETQRNKGNFPGRFSGRQFSNSRSEMNVSTLELGDSALYLCASSLGQGSGNQPQHFGDGTRLSIL.

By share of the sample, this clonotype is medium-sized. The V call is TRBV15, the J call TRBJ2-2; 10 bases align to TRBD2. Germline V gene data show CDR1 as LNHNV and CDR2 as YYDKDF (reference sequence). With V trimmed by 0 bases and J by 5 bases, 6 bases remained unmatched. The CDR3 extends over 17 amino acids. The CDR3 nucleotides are TGTGCCACCAGCAGAGATGGCCCGACTAGCGGGACCGGGGAGCTGTTTTTT. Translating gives CATSRDGPTSGTGELFF.

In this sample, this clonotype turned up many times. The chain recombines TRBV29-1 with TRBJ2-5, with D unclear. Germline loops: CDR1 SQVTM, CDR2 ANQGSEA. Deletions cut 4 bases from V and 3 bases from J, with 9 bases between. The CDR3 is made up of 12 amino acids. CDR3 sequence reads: CSVGNREETQYF. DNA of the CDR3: TGCAGCGTTGGTAATAGAGAAGAGACCCAGTACTTC. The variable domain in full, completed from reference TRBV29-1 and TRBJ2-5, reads SAVISQKPSRDICQRGTSLTIQCQVDSQVTMMFWYRQQPGQSLTLIATANQGSEATYESGFVIDKFPISRPNLTFSTLTVSNMSPEDSSIYLCSVGNREETQYFGPGTRLLVL.

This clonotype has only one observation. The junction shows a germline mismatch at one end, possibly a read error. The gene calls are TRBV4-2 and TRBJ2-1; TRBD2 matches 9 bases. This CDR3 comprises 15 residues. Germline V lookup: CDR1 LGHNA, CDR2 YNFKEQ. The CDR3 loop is CASSLSGSNYNKQFF. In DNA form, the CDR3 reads TGTGCCAGCAGCCTTAGCGGGAGTAACTACAATAAGCAGTTCTTC.

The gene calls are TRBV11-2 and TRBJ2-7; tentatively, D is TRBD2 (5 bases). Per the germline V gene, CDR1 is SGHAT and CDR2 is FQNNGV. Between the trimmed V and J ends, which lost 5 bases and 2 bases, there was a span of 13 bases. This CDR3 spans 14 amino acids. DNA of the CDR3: TGTGCCAGCAGCAGCGTCGGAGGTGCCTACGAGCAGTACTTC. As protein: CASSSVGGAYEQYF.

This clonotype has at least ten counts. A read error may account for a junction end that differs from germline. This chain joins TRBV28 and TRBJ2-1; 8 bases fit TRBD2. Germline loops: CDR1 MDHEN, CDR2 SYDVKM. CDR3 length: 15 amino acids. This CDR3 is CASSPTSSGYNEQLF. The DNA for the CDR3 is TGTGCCAGCAGTCCGACTTCTAGCGGGTACAATGAGCAGCTCTTC. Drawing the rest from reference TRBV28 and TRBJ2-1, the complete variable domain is DVKVTQSSRYLVKRTGEKVFLECVQDMDHENMFWYRQDPGLGLRLIYFSYDVKMKEKGDIPEGYSVSREKKERFSLILESASTNQTSMYLCASSPTSSGYNEQLFGPGTRLTVL.

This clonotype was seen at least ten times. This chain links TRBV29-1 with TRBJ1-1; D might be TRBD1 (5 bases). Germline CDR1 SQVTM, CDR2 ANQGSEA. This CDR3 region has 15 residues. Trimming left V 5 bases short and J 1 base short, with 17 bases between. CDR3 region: CSVFAWGIQNTEAFF. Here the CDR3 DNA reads TGCAGCGTTTTCGCGTGGGGGATACAGAACACTGAAGCTTTCTTT.

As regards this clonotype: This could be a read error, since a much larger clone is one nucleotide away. The CDR3 nucleotides are TGTGCCAGCAGCGTAACGGCGACAGACCGCACAGATAGGCAGTATTTT. Its translation: CASSVTATDRTDRQYF. The J gene is TRBJ2-3, the V gene TRBV6-1, with D possibly being TRBD1 (5 bases). CDR3 size: 16 residues. In germline, CDR1 is MNHNS, CDR2 SASEGT.

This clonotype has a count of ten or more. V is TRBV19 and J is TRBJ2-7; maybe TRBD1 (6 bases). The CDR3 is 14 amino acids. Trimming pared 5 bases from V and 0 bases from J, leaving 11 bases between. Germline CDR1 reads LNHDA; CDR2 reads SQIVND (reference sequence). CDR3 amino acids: CASSATGSSYEQYF. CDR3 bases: TGTGCCAGTAGTGCCACAGGGAGCTCCTACGAGCAGTACTTC. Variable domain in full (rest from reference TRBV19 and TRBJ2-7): DGGITQSPKYLFRKEGQNVTLSCEQNLNHDAMYWYRQDPGQGLRLIYYSQIVNDFQKGDIAEGYSVSREKKESFPLTVTSAQKNPTAFYLCASSATGSSYEQYFGPGTRLTVT.

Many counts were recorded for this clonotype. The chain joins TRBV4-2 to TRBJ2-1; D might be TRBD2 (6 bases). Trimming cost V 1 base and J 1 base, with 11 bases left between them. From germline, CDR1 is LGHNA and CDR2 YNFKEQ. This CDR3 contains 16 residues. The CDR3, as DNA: TGTGCCAGCAGCCAAGGAAAGGCGGGATCCTACAATGAGCAGTTCTTC. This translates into CASSQGKAGSYNEQFF.

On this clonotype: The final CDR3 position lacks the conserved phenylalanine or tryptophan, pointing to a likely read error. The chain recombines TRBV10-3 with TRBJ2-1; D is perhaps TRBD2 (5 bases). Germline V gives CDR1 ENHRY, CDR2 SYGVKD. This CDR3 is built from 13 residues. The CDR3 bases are TGTGTTATCACTGAGAACCCGGGGAATGAGCAGTTCCTC. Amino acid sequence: CVITENPGNEQFL.

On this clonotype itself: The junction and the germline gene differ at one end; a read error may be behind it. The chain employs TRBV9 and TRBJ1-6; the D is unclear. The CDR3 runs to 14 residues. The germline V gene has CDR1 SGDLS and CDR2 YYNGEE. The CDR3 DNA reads TGTGCCAGCACCCCCAACTTGGAGAATTCACCACTCCACTTT. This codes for CASTPNLENSPLHF.

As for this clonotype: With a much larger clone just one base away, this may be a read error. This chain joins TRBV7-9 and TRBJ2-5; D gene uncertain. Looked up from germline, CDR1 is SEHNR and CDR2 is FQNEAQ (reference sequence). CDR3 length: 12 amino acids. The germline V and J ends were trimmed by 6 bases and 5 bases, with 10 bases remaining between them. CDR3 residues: CASREVGETQYF. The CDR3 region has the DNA TGTGCCAGCAGGGAAGTGGGGGAGACCCAGTACTTC.